This T cell receptor (beta chain) derives from a study of T cells in Graves' hyperthyroidism and ophthalmopathy. Amplified regions were TCR beta CDR3 sequences from RNA transcripts. The HTBI primer set was used in a first-round RT-PCR of the TCR CDR3. MiXCR was run by TCRdb on the multiplex PCR reads, yielding one entry per CDR3 protein. The sample yields under 650,000 distinct CDR3 sequences, around 16% seen once. CDR1 and CDR2 from the germline V gene are DFQATT and SNEGSKA (reference sequence). V lost 0 bases to trimming and J lost 4 bases, with 14 bases between them. The CDR3 is made up of 15 amino acids. Graves' hyperthyroidism was deemed stable absent ophthalmopathy progression within 18 months. This clonotype was observed a handful of times. This may be a read error, as it is one base from a much larger clone.

The V and J genes are TRBV20-1 and TRBJ2-3, with a possible D match to TRBD1 (5 bases). Sequencing was performed on blood. This sequence originates from a woman aged 25 to 39 with Graves' hyperthyroidism. CDR3 loop: CSARDGARGADTQYF. The CDR3 coding sequence is TGCAGTGCTAGAGATGGGGCCCGTGGCGCAGATACGCAGTATTTT.